This entry features one T cell receptor beta chain sequence. This CDR3 is 15 amino acids long. Germline values: CDR1 SGHDN, CDR2 FVKESK. V lost 6 bases and J lost 5, with 16 bases in between. The sample belongs to a study of blood T cell repertoires in COVID-19. Using immunoSEQ multiplex PCR, the repertoire was profiled, and TCRdb retains in-frame clones only, with some absent. The top ten clones hold about 1.5% of a sample with 200,000 to 250,000 clones, roughly 82% of them seen once. The TCR sequence derives from a woman aged 40 to 50 who had recovered from COVID-19. The specimen sequenced was peripheral blood. This chain uses TRBV14 with TRBJ2-2; D is perhaps TRBD1 (6 bases). DNA of the CDR3: TGTGCCAGCAGTCAAAACAGGGCCCGGACCGGGGAGCTGTTTTTT. Amino acids: CASSQNRARTGELFF.